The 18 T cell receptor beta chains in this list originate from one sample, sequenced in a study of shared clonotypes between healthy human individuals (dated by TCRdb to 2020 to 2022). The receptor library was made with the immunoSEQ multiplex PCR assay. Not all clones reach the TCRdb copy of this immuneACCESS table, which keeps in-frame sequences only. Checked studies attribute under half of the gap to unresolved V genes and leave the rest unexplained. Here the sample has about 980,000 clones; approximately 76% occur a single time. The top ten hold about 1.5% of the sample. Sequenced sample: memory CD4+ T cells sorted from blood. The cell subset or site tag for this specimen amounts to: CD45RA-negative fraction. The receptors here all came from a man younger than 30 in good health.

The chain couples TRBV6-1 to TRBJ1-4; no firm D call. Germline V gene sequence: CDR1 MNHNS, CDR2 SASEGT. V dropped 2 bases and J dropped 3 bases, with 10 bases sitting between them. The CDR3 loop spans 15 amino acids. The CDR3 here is CASSELGSSNEKLFF. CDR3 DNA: TGTGCCAGCAGTGAACTGGGGTCGTCTAATGAAAAACTGTTTTTT.

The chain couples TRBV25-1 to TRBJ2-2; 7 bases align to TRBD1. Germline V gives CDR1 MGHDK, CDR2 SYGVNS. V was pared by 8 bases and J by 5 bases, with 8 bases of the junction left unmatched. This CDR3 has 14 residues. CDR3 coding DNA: TGTGCCAGCGGTCGGACAGGCGGGACCGGGGAGCTGTTTTTT. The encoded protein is CASGRTGGTGELFF.

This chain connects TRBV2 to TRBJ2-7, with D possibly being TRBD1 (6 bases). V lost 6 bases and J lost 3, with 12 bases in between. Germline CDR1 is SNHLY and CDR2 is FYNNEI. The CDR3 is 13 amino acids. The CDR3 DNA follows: TGTGCCAGCAGAATACAGGGTCGCTACGAGCAGTACTTC. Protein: CASRIQGRYEQYF. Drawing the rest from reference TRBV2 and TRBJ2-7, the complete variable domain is EPEVTQTPSHQVTQMGQEVILRCVPISNHLYFYWYRQILGQKVEFLVSFYNNEISEKSEIFDDQFSVERPDGSNFTLKIRSTKLEDSAMYFCASRIQGRYEQYFGPGTRLTVT.

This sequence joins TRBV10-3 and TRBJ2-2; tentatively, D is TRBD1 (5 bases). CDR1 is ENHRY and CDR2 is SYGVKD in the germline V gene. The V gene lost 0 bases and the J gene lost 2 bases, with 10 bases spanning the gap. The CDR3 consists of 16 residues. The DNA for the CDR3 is TGTGCCATCAGTGAGTCGATGGGGCTCAACACCGGGGAGCTGTTTTTT. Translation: CAISESMGLNTGELFF.

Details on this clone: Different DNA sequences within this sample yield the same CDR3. The CDR3 sequence is CASSWGLGEQYF. The CDR3 DNA follows: TGTGCCAGCAGCTGGGGGTTGGGCGAGCAGTACTTC. V and J are TRBV7-2 and TRBJ2-7; TRBD1 or TRBD2 may be the D gene (5 bases each). With 4 bases removed from V and 6 bases from J, the gap between germline ends came to 10 bases. Germline CDR1 and CDR2: SGHTA and FQGNSA. There are 12 residues in the CDR3. The variable domain in full, completed from reference TRBV7-2 and TRBJ2-7, reads GAGVSQSPSNKVTEKGKDVELRCDPISGHTALYWYRQSLGQGLEFLIYFQGNSAPDKSGLPSDRFSAERTGGSVSTLTIQRTQQEDSAVYLCASSWGLGEQYFGPGTRLTVT.

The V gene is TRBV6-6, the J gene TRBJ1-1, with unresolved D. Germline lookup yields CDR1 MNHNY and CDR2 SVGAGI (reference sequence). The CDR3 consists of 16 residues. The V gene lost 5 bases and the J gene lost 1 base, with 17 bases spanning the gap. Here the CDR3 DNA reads TGTGCCAGCAGTACCCCCGAGGTGGCAAAGAACACTGAAGCTTTCTTT. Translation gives CASSTPEVAKNTEAFF.

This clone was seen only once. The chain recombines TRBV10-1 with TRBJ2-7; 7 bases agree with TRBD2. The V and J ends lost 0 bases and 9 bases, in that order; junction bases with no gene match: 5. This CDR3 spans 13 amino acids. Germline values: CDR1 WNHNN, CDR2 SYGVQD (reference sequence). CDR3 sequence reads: CASSESSGARQYF. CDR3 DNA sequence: TGCGCCAGCAGTGAGTCCAGCGGGGCCAGGCAGTACTTC.

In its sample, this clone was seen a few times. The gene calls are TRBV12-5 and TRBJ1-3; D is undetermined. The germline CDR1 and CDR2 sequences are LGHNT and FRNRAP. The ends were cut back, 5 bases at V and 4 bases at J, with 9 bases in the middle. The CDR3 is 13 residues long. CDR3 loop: CASGTILGNTIYF. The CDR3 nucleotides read TGTGCTAGTGGTACTATTCTGGGAAACACCATATATTTT. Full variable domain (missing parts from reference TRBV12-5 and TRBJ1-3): DARVTQTPRHKVTEMGQEVTMRCQPILGHNTVFWYRQTMMQGLELLAYFRNRAPLDDSGMPKDRFSAEMPDATLATLKIQPSEPRDSAVYFCASGTILGNTIYFGEGSWLTVV.

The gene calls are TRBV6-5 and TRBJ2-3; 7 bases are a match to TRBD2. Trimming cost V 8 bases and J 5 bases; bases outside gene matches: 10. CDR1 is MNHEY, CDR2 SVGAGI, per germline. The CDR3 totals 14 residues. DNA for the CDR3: TGTGCCAGCCGGCAGGGAGGGCCAGGAGATACGCAGTATTTT. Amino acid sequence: CASRQGGPGDTQYF.

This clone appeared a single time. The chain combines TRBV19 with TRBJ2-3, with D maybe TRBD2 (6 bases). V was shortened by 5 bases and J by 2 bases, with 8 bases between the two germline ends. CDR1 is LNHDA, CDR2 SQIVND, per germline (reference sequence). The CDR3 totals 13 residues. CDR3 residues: CASSRGATDTQYF. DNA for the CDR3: TGTGCCAGTAGTCGCGGGGCCACAGATACGCAGTATTTT. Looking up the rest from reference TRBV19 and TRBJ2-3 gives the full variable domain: DGGITQSPKYLFRKEGQNVTLSCEQNLNHDAMYWYRQDPGQGLRLIYYSQIVNDFQKGDIAEGYSVSREKKESFPLTVTSAQKNPTAFYLCASSRGATDTQYFGPGTRLTVL.

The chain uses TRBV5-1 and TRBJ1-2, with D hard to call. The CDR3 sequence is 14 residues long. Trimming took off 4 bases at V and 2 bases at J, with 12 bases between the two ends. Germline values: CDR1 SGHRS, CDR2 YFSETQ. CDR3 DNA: TGCGCCAGCAGCCGTGAGGACGGAAACTATGGCTACACCTTC. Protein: CASSREDGNYGYTF.

CDR3 in DNA: TGTGCCAGCAGCCAATTGACAGGGTGGAGTGAAAAACTGTTTTTT. It translates to CASSQLTGWSEKLFF. The chain couples TRBV14 to TRBJ1-4, with TRBD1 matching 7 bases. The ends lost 2 bases at V and 7 bases at J; junction bases unmatched: 7. There are 15 residues in the CDR3. Germline V gene sequence: CDR1 SGHDN, CDR2 FVKESK.

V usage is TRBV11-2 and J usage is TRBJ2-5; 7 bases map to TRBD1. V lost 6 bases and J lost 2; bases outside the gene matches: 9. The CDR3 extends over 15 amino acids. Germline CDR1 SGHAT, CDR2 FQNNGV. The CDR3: CASRKPGQLQETQYF. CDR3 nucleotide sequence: TGTGCCAGCAGGAAACCGGGACAGTTACAAGAGACCCAGTACTTC.

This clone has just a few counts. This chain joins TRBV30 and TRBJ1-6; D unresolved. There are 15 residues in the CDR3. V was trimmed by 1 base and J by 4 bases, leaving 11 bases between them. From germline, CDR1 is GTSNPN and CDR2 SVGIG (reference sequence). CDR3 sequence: CAWSGAVRYNSPLHF. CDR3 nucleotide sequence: TGTGCCTGGAGTGGGGCAGTTCGATATAATTCACCCCTCCACTTT.

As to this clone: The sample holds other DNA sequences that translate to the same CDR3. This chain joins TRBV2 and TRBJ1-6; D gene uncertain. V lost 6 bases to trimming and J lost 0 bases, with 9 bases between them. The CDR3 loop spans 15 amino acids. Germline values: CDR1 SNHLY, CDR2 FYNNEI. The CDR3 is CASRTGSSYNSPLHF. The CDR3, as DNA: TGTGCCAGCAGAACGGGGAGCTCCTATAATTCACCCCTCCACTTT. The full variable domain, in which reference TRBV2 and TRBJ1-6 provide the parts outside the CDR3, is EPEVTQTPSHQVTQMGQEVILRCVPISNHLYFYWYRQILGQKVEFLVSFYNNEISEKSEIFDDQFSVERPDGSNFTLKIRSTKLEDSAMYFCASRTGSSYNSPLHFGNGTRLTVT.

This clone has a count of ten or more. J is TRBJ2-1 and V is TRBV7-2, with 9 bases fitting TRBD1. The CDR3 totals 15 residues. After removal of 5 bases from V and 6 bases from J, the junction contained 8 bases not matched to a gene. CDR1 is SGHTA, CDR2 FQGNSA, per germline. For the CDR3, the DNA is TGTGCCAGCAGCACCCGACAGGGGGTCGGCAATGAGCAGTTCTTC. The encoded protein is CASSTRQGVGNEQFF.

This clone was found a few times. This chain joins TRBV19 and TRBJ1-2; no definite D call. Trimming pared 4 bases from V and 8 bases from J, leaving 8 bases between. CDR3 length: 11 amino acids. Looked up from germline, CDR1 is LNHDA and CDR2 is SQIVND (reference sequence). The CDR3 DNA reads TGTGCCAGTAGTAATGCTATCGGCTACACCTTC. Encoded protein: CASSNAIGYTF.

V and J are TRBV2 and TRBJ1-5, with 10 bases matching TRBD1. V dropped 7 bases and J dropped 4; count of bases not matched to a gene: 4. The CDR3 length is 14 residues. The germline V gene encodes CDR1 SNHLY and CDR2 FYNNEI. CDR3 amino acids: CASMRDRGNQPQHF. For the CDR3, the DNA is TGTGCCAGCATGAGGGACAGGGGAAATCAGCCCCAGCATTTT.